This T cell receptor beta chain originates from a study of T-cell reconstitution after alpha-beta-depleted transplantation in children. Findings and limits, study-wide: Once a year had passed after transplant, T-cell counts and diversity came mostly from newly produced T cells.

This clonotype was picked up a small number of times. The antigen is unknown. Preparation of the TCRbeta library used unique molecular identifiers. One entry per CDR3 protein, called by TCRdb with MiXCR from the PCR reads. In the table there are about a million distinct CDR3 sequences, roughly 29% of which are singletons. This TCR was sampled from a boy under two years old who had a stem cell transplant for SCID, so the T cells may come from the graft donor. Sequencing used PBMCs, mostly from graft donor cells, obtained 360 days after TCRalphabeta/CD19-depleted stem cell transplant.

The chain's CDR3 is CASSQAGVGGRYEQYF. The CDR3 coding sequence is TGTGCCAGCAGCCAAGCAGGTGTCGGTGGGCGCTACGAGCAGTACTTC. This chain links TRBV4-2 with TRBJ2-7; no clear D. Trimming cost V 1 base and J 3 bases, with 16 bases left between them. CDR1 is LGHNA, CDR2 YNFKEQ, per germline. CDR3 size: 16 residues.